This T cell receptor (beta chain) is from a study of blood T cell repertoires in COVID-19. Overall study context: Acute and convalescent COVID-19 specimens originated in the United States, Italy and Spain. Sample material is recorded as cDNA or gDNA derived from T cells, B-cell-depleted T cells, or PBMCs.

Trimming shortened V by 0 bases and J by 4 bases, and 12 bases separated the two germline ends. The germline gives CDR1 SGHNT, CDR2 YYREEE (reference sequence). This CDR3 has 15 residues. In the authors' methods: Reference gene primer amplification yielded estimated nucleated cell counts. Sequencing was performed with immunoSEQ multiplex PCR; in TCRdb, only in-frame clones are kept and a portion is missing. V and J calls and clone size are those listed in that table; D and trimming were worked out from the DNA. Of approximately 260,000 clones in the sample, around 85% are singletons; the top ten hold 9.5% to 12%.

The chain joins TRBV5-4 to TRBJ2-3; tentative D call: TRBD1 (5 bases). The sequenced sample consisted of peripheral blood. The receptor comes from a woman aged 65 to 85 with acute or convalescent COVID-19. As DNA, the CDR3 is TGTGCCAGCAGCTTGGGGGGCCGTAGATCAGATACGCAGTATTTT. Protein product: CASSLGGRRSDTQYF.